This T cell receptor (beta chain) was sequenced for a study of technical replicates of blood from several donors. The V end lost 0 bases, the J end lost 4 bases, and 10 bases lay between the germline ends. The CDR3 contains 15 residues. Germline V gene data show CDR1 as LNHDA and CDR2 as SQIVND (reference sequence). Profiled with immunoSEQ multiplex PCR; TCRdb holds only in-frame clones, not every one. The sample lists tens of thousands of clones, 90% to 95% occurring once. The sample was T cells isolated from PBMCs. This chain links TRBV19 with TRBJ2-1; D perhaps matches TRBD1 (5 bases). This sequence was found in a human donor in good health. The CDR3 spells CASSIEHRNYNEQFF. The CDR3 DNA reads TGTGCCAGTAGTATAGAGCACAGGAATTACAATGAGCAGTTCTTC.